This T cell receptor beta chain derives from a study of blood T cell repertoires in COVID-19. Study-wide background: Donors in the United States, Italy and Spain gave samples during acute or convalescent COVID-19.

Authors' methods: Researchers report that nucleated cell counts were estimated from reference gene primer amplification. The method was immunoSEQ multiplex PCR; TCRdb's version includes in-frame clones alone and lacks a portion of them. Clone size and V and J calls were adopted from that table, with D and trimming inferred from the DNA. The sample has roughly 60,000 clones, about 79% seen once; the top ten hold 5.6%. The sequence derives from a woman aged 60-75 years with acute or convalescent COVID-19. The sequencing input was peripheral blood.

CDR3 DNA: TGCGCCAGCAGCTTGGACAGGGGTAGCACTGGAAACACCATATATTTT. This codes for CASSLDRGSTGNTIYF. The chain recombines TRBV5-1 with TRBJ1-3; 7 bases are a match to TRBD1. In germline, CDR1 is SGHRS, CDR2 YFSETQ. The CDR3 has 16 amino acids. J was trimmed by 2 bases and V by 0 bases; bases with no gene match: 5.